The 16 T cell receptor beta chains reported below all come from one sample, sequenced in a study of shared clonotypes between healthy human individuals. Libraries were prepared by immunoSEQ multiplex PCR; TCRdb keeps only in-frame clonotypes and omits some of them. The sample shows about 1 million clones, under 80% of them seen only once. Sequencing was carried out using memory CD4+ T cells sorted from blood. Subset given: CD45RA-negative fraction. Every receptor here comes from a man between 18 and 29 years old in good health.

The CDR3 is CALAVNTGELFF. CDR3 DNA: TGTGCCTTAGCGGTTAACACCGGGGAGCTGTTTTTT. The chain carries TRBV30 and TRBJ2-2, with D possibly being TRBD2 (6 bases). Trimming cost V 7 bases and J 2 bases, with 8 bases left between them. The CDR3 covers 12 residues. Germline CDR1 is GTSNPN and CDR2 is SVGIG (reference sequence).

The gene calls are TRBV6-5 and TRBJ1-2; 9 bases fit TRBD1. Germline lookup yields CDR1 MNHEY and CDR2 SVGAGI. After removal of 1 base from V and 8 bases from J, the junction contained 5 bases not matched to a gene. The CDR3 contains 14 residues. CDR3 sequence: CASSYLQGARGYTF. CDR3 coding DNA: TGTGCCAGCAGTTACTTACAGGGGGCGAGAGGCTACACCTTC.

The chain is built from TRBV5-6 and TRBJ1-2; the match to TRBD1 covers 8 bases. This CDR3 has 15 amino acids. The trim removed 4 bases at V and 4 bases at J, leaving 9 bases unmatched. The germline V gene has CDR1 SGHDT and CDR2 YYEEEE. The CDR3 DNA reads as TGTGCCAGCAGCCTTGGACAGCAGGGGGCCTATGGCTACACCTTC. It specifies CASSLGQQGAYGYTF.

This rearrangement joins TRBV7-6 to TRBJ2-1; D possibly corresponds to TRBD2 (5 bases). The ends were cut back, 0 bases at V and 7 bases at J, with 10 bases in the middle. The CDR3 contains 14 residues. Germline CDR1 and CDR2: SGHVS and FNYEAQ. This CDR3 is CASSLAVARNEQFF. The CDR3 coding sequence is TGTGCCAGCAGCTTAGCGGTAGCGCGGAATGAGCAGTTCTTC. Variable domain in full (rest from reference TRBV7-6 and TRBJ2-1): GAGVSQSPRYKVTKRGQDVALRCDPISGHVSLYWYRQALGQGPEFLTYFNYEAQQDKSGLPNDRFSAERPEGSISTLTIQRTEQRDSAMYRCASSLAVARNEQFFGPGTRLTVL.

This chain links TRBV6-1 with TRBJ1-2; D remains ambiguous. This CDR3 comprises 11 residues. V lost 7 bases, J lost 5 bases, and 8 bases lay in between. In germline, CDR1 is MNHNS, CDR2 SASEGT. CDR3 loop: CASITVYGYTF. The DNA of the CDR3 is TGTGCCAGCATAACGGTGTATGGCTACACCTTC.

This chain connects TRBV6-1 to TRBJ2-5, with D tentatively TRBD2 (6 bases). Between the trimmed V and J ends, which lost 1 base and 3 bases, there was a span of 6 bases. This CDR3 is built from 13 residues. The germline CDR1 and CDR2 sequences are MNHNS and SASEGT. CDR3 nucleotides: TGTGCCAGCAGTGAAGGGGGGGAAGAGACCCAGTACTTC. It translates to CASSEGGEETQYF.

J is TRBJ1-2 and V is TRBV7-2; no clear D. The CDR3 is made up of 15 amino acids. CDR1 is SGHTA, CDR2 FQGNSA, per germline. V was pared by 1 base and J by 0 bases, with 9 bases between. CDR3 residues: CASSLGLQANYGYTF. CDR3 nucleotide sequence: TGTGCCAGCAGCTTAGGACTGCAAGCTAACTATGGCTACACCTTC.

This chain links TRBV18 with TRBJ1-1; D gene uncertain. V was cut by 3 bases and J by 1 base, with 12 bases left in between. This CDR3 spans 15 amino acids. Germline values: CDR1 KGHSH, CDR2 LQKENI. Here the CDR3 DNA reads TGTGCCAGCTCACCCCCCGTGCGCCCGAACACTGAAGCTTTCTTT. Its protein product is CASSPPVRPNTEAFF.

The chain is built from TRBV14 and TRBJ1-6; no definite D call. The V end lost 3 bases, the J end lost 3 bases, and 6 bases lay between the germline ends. This CDR3 is 14 amino acids long. Germline values: CDR1 SGHDN, CDR2 FVKESK. Here the CDR3 reads CASSQTFYNSPLHF. CDR3 nucleotides: TGTGCCAGCAGCCAGACGTTCTATAATTCACCCCTCCACTTT.

This clone was counted a few times. Different DNA sequences within this sample yield the same CDR3. The chain recombines TRBV30 with TRBJ1-5; perhaps TRBD1 as D (5 bases). The CDR3 extends over 14 amino acids. Germline CDR1 reads GTSNPN; CDR2 reads SVGIG (reference sequence). Trimming removed 0 bases at V and 3 bases at J, with 9 bases between. The CDR3, as DNA: TGTGCCTGGAGTGTCGGGGGGAACAATCAGCCCCAGCATTTT. Its protein is CAWSVGGNNQPQHF.

The chain uses TRBV29-1 and TRBJ2-3; D is possibly TRBD2 (6 bases). Between the trimmed V and J ends, which lost 6 bases and 4 bases, there was a span of 11 bases. Germline V lookup: CDR1 SQVTM, CDR2 ANQGSEA. This CDR3 contains 12 residues. The DNA of the CDR3 is TGCAGCGTAGGGACGGGGGCAGATACGCAGTATTTT. Translating it yields CSVGTGADTQYF.

The J gene is TRBJ2-5, the V gene TRBV30; D may correspond to TRBD1 or TRBD2 (5 bases each). Trimming took off 7 bases at V and 5 bases at J, with 23 bases between the two ends. Germline V gives CDR1 GTSNPN, CDR2 SVGIG (reference sequence). This CDR3 has 15 residues. CDR3 sequence reads: CASVPGTSKGETQYF. As DNA, the CDR3 is TGTGCCTCCGTTCCCGGGACCTCGAAGGGGGAGACCCAGTACTTC.

The V gene is TRBV2, the J gene TRBJ1-6, with a weak D call TRBD1 (5 bases). V lost 4 bases to trimming and J lost 5 bases, with 15 bases between them. Germline V gene sequence: CDR1 SNHLY, CDR2 FYNNEI. The CDR3 consists of 16 residues. In DNA, the CDR3 is TGTGCCAGCAGTGTAGAGGGGTCGGGCAATAATTCACCCCTCCACTTT. Protein product: CASSVEGSGNNSPLHF.

Details on this clone: Other DNA sequences in this sample translate to the same CDR3. The chain is built from TRBV6-5 and TRBJ2-7; D perhaps matches TRBD1 (7 bases). The CDR3 has 15 residues. Germline CDR1 and CDR2: MNHEY and SVGAGI. V dropped 0 bases and J dropped 2 bases, with 11 bases sitting between them. The CDR3 DNA sequence: TGTGCCAGCAGTTACTCGGCAGGGGGGCCCTACGAGCAGTACTTC. Protein sequence: CASSYSAGGPYEQYF.

The chain couples TRBV7-9 to TRBJ2-5; D possibly corresponds to TRBD2 (6 bases). V dropped 3 bases and J dropped 4 bases, with 12 bases sitting between them. CDR1 and CDR2 from the germline V gene are SEHNR and FQNEAQ (reference sequence). This CDR3 region has 14 residues. The CDR3 spells CASSFMEGRETQYF. The CDR3 DNA follows: TGTGCCAGCAGCTTTATGGAGGGACGAGAGACCCAGTACTTC.

The chain carries TRBV18 and TRBJ2-6; D possibly matches TRBD1 or TRBD2 (5 bases each). Per the germline V gene, CDR1 is KGHSH and CDR2 is LQKENI. CDR3 length equals 15 residues. Trimming pared 5 bases from V and 3 bases from J, leaving 11 bases between. Written as DNA, the CDR3 is TGTGCCAGCTCATCGAGGGGTAATGGGGCCAACGTCCTGACTTTC. The encoded protein is CASSSRGNGANVLTF.